The present T cell receptor (beta chain) was sequenced within a study of blood T cell repertoires in COVID-19. Study-wide background: Sites in the United States, Italy and Spain provided acute and convalescent COVID-19 samples.

With 8 bases removed from V and 2 bases from J, the gap between germline ends came to 13 bases. The CDR3 spans 14 residues. CDR1 is MDHEN and CDR2 is SYDVKM in the germline V gene. Allocation to cohorts depended on clinical history reported by the participants. Source study methods: Estimation of nucleated cell counts relied on the amplification of reference gene primers. Clones were sequenced by immunoSEQ multiplex PCR, and TCRdb holds only the in-frame ones, with some missing. That table furnishes V, J and clone size, whereas the DNA furnished D and trimming. This sample has approximately 210,000 clones, with roughly four fifths found just once.

The source of this sequence is a man between 35 and 55 years old who had recovered from COVID-19. The specimen sequenced was PBMCs or T cells enriched from blood (not recorded which). The V gene is TRBV28, the J gene TRBJ1-3; D perhaps matches TRBD1 (6 bases). CDR3 protein: CASFQGRAGNTIYF. The CDR3 nucleotides are TGTGCCAGCTTCCAGGGGAGGGCTGGAAACACCATATATTTT.